What follows describes a single T cell receptor (beta chain). This record comes from a study of technical replicates of blood from a few donors. Method: immunoSEQ multiplex PCR; TCRdb's copy keeps in-frame clones and lacks some. The table lists tens of thousands of clones, about 93% of them singletons. The CDR3 covers 16 residues. The chain recombines TRBV21-1 with TRBJ1-6; the table calls TRBD1, which could not be checked here. TRBV21-1 is a pseudogene locus. The sequenced sample was T cells isolated from PBMCs. The source is a human donor in good health. The CDR3 nucleotides are TGTGCCAGCAGCAAAGTCCCCCAGGAATGCAATTCACCCCTCCACTTT. Residues: CASSKVPQECNSPLHF.